Each of the 21 T cell receptor beta chains below was sequenced from the same sample in a study of CXCR3-negative and CXCR3-positive naive CD8 T cells. Study findings and constraints: Relative to CXCR3-negative naive cells, CXCR3-positive naive cells had more hydrophobic TRB CDR3s.

Their antigen targets remain unknown. 5' RACE that incorporated UMI labels was used to prepare the TRB cDNA libraries. TCRdb reanalyzed the 5' RACE reads, giving one entry per CDR3 protein sequence and no DNA. The sample holds approximately 140,000 distinct CDR3 sequences. Sample: naive CXCR3+ CD8+ T cells from blood. As to subset: CD45RO-CCR7+CD27+CD95- naive CD8+ T cells expressing CXCR3 (TNR3+). All receptors come from a human donor in good health. Some clones in this sample may be carry-over from other donors' samples.

The CDR3 spells CAIRTAGGPYEQYF. This chain joins TRBV10-3 and TRBJ2-7; TCRdb names TRBD1, which stays unverified in the absence of DNA. This CDR3 has 14 amino acids. Looked up from germline, CDR1 is ENHRY and CDR2 is SYGVKD.

CDR3 sequence: CASSSGQGADYGYTF. V is TRBV27 and J is TRBJ1-2; TCRdb's D call, TRBD1, is unchecked because there is no DNA. The CDR3 spans 15 residues. The germline V gene encodes CDR1 MNHEY and CDR2 SMNVEV (reference sequence).

The chain couples TRBV5-1 to TRBJ2-5; lacking DNA, the TRBD1 call made by TCRdb goes unchecked. Germline V CDR1 and CDR2: SGHRS, YFSETQ. The length of the CDR3 is 15 residues. The CDR3 is CASSPGTGLEETQYF. Complete variable domain (other parts from reference TRBV5-1 and TRBJ2-5): KAGVTQTPRYLIKTRGQQVTLSCSPISGHRSVSWYQQTPGQGLQFLFEYFSETQRNKGNFPGRFSGRQFSNSRSEMNVSTLELGDSALYLCASSPGTGLEETQYFGPGTRLLVL.

The J gene is TRBJ1-3, the V gene TRBV29-1. CDR1 SQVTM and CDR2 ANQGSEA come from the germline V gene. The CDR3 spans 13 residues. CDR3 residues: CSVEGDSGNTIYF.

The rearrangement uses TRBV7-3 and TRBJ2-2. The CDR3 is 13 amino acids. The germline V gene has CDR1 SGHTA and CDR2 FQGTGA. CDR3 amino acids: CASSFDNTGELFF.

J is TRBJ2-3 and V is TRBV29-1; there is no DNA to check the TCRdb D call of TRBD2. CDR1 and CDR2 from the germline V gene are SQVTM and ANQGSEA. This CDR3 is 15 amino acids long. CDR3 sequence: CSAKLSRDNTDTQYF.

The rearrangement links TRBV5-5 to TRBJ2-7. The germline CDR1 and CDR2 sequences are SGHKS and YYEKEE (reference sequence). The length of the CDR3 is 14 residues. CDR3 sequence: CASSWIVGPYEQYF. Filled out from reference TRBV5-5 and TRBJ2-7, the complete variable domain reads DAGVTQSPTHLIKTRGQQVTLRCSPISGHKSVSWYQQVLGQGPQFIFQYYEKEERGRGNFPDRFSARQFPNYSSELNVNALLLGDSALYLCASSWIVGPYEQYFGPGTRLTVT.

The rearrangement joins TRBV4-1 to TRBJ2-1; TCRdb indicates TRBD1, and absent DNA this call remains unverified. This CDR3 region has 17 residues. CDR1 is MGHRA and CDR2 is YSYEKL in the germline V gene. CDR3 residues: CASSQDEGAGVRNEQFF.

The chain couples TRBV28 to TRBJ2-7; TCRdb lists TRBD1, though no DNA is available to test this call. Germline assignment: CDR1 MDHEN and CDR2 SYDVKM. This CDR3 has 13 residues. The CDR3 is CASSFLITGEQYF.

This rearrangement joins TRBV19 to TRBJ2-5; TCRdb names TRBD1, which stays unverified in the absence of DNA. CDR1 LNHDA and CDR2 SQIVND come from the germline V gene (reference sequence). The length of the CDR3 is 19 residues. CDR3 sequence: CASSIRAGDANPPGETQYF. The whole variable domain, remainder taken from reference TRBV19 and TRBJ2-5, is DGGITQSPKYLFRKEGQNVTLSCEQNLNHDAMYWYRQDPGQGLRLIYYSQIVNDFQKGDIAEGYSVSREKKESFPLTVTSAQKNPTAFYLCASSIRAGDANPPGETQYFGPGTRLLVL.

The V gene is TRBV29-1, the J gene TRBJ2-6. The CDR3 length is 16 residues. Germline CDR1 and CDR2: SQVTM and ANQGSEA. The chain's CDR3 is CSVGNLLWFRANVLTF. The full variable domain, in which reference TRBV29-1 and TRBJ2-6 provide the parts outside the CDR3, is SAVISQKPSRDICQRGTSLTIQCQVDSQVTMMFWYRQQPGQSLTLIATANQGSEATYESGFVIDKFPISRPNLTFSTLTVSNMSPEDSSIYLCSVGNLLWFRANVLTFGAGSRLTVL.

This CDR3 reads CASSSSGPRPYEQYF. The chain has TRBV7-9 and TRBJ2-7; TCRdb picks TRBD2, but there is no DNA to check that call. The CDR3 spans 15 residues. The germline gives CDR1 SEHNR, CDR2 FQNEAQ (reference sequence).

The rearrangement joins TRBV29-1 to TRBJ2-1; TCRdb's D gene call, TRBD1, goes unchecked for lack of DNA. Germline CDR1 and CDR2: SQVTM and ANQGSEA. CDR3 size: 14 residues. This chain's CDR3 is CSAPTGGYYDEQFF.

J is TRBJ2-7 and V is TRBV5-1. The germline V gene encodes CDR1 SGHRS and CDR2 YFSETQ. This CDR3 contains 14 residues. The CDR3 spells CASSFTGSSYEQYF.

The V call is TRBV27, the J call TRBJ2-5. Germline lookup yields CDR1 MNHEY and CDR2 SMNVEV (reference sequence). This CDR3 is built from 13 residues. CDR3 sequence: CASSFNSQETQYF.

The genes are TRBV4-1 and TRBJ2-3; TCRdb names TRBD2, which stays unverified in the absence of DNA. The CDR3 consists of 14 residues. Looked up from germline, CDR1 is MGHRA and CDR2 is YSYEKL. This CDR3 is CASSRGGRADTQYF.

J is TRBJ2-3 and V is TRBV20-1. The CDR3 sequence is 15 residues long. Germline CDR1 and CDR2: DFQATT and SNEGSKA (reference sequence). The CDR3 sequence is CSARDIARSTDTQYF.

The CDR3 region is CASTPGQGYNEQFF. The gene calls are TRBV7-9 and TRBJ2-1; TCRdb reports TRBD1, a call that lacks DNA to check it against. The CDR3 sequence is 14 residues long. The germline CDR1 and CDR2 sequences are SEHNR and FQNEAQ (reference sequence).

The chain couples TRBV4-3 to TRBJ2-1; TCRdb gives TRBD2 as the D gene, but with no DNA this cannot be confirmed. Germline loops: CDR1 LGHNA, CDR2 YSLEER. CDR3 length: 16 residues. CDR3 in amino acids: CATSQDWLAGEGEQFF.

The CDR3 reads CASSYTGFNEQYF. This rearrangement joins TRBV5-1 to TRBJ2-7; without DNA, the TCRdb call of TRBD1 cannot be checked. Per the germline V gene, CDR1 is SGHRS and CDR2 is YFSETQ. CDR3 length: 13 amino acids.

V usage is TRBV29-1 and J usage is TRBJ2-3; the D call from TCRdb, TRBD1, cannot be confirmed without DNA. CDR3 length: 12 amino acids. Per the germline V gene, CDR1 is SQVTM and CDR2 is ANQGSEA. The CDR3 sequence is CSVVGPRGTQYF.